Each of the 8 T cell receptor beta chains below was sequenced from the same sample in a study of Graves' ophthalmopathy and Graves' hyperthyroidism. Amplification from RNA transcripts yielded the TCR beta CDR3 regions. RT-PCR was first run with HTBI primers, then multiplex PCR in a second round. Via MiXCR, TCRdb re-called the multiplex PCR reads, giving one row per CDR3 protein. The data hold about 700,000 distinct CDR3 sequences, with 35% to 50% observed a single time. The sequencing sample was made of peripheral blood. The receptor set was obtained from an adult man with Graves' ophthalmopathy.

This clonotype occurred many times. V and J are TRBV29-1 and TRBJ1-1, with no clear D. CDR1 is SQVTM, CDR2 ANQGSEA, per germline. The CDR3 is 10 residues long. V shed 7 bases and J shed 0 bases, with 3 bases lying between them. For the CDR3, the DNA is TGCAGCGCGTTGAACACTGAAGCTTTCTTT. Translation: CSALNTEAFF.

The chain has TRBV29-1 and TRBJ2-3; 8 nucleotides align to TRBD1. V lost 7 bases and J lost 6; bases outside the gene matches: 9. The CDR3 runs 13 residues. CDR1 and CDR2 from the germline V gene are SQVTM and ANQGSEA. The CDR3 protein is CSALDRVRDTQYF. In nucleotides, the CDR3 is TGCAGCGCCCTGGACAGGGTGAGGGATACGCAGTATTTT.

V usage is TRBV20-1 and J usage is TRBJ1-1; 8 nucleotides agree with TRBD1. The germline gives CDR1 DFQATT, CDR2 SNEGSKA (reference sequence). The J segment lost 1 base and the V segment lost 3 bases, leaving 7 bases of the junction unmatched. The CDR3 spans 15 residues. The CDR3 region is CSARGQDRANTEAFF. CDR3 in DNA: TGCAGTGCTAGGGGACAGGACCGAGCGAACACTGAAGCTTTCTTT.

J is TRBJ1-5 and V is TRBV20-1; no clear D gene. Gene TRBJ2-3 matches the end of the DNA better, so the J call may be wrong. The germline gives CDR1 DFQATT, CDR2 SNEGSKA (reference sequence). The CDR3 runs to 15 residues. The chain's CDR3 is CSARDRDWASDTQYF. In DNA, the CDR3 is TGCAGTGCTAGAGATCGAGATTGGGCCTCAGATACGCAGTATTTT.

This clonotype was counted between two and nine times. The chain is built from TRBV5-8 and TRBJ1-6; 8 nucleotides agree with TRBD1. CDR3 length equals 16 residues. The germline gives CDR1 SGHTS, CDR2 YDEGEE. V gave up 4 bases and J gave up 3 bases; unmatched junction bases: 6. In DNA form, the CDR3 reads TGTGCCAGCAGCCCGACGACAGGGGTCTATAATTCACCCCTCCACTTT. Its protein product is CASSPTTGVYNSPLHF. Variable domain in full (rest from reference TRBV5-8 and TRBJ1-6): EAGVTQSPTHLIKTRGQQATLRCSPISGHTSVYWYQQALGLGLQFLLWYDEGEERNRGNFPPRFSGRQFPNYSSELNVNALELEDSALYLCASSPTTGVYNSPLHFGNGTRLTVT.

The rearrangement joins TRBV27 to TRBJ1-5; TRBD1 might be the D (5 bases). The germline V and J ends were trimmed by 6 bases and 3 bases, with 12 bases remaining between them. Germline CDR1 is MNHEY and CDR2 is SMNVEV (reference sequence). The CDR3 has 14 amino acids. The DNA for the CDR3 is TGTGCCAGCAGCCTGGGACGGCACAATCAGCCCCAGCATTTT. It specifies CASSLGRHNQPQHF.

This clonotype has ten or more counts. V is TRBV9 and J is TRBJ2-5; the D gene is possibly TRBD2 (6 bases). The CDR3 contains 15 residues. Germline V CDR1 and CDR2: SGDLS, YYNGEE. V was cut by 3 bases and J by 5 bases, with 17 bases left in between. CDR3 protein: CASSAGTPLHETQYF. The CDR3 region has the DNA TGTGCCAGCAGCGCCGGGACTCCACTACACGAGACCCAGTACTTC. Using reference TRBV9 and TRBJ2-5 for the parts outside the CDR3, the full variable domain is DSGVTQTPKHLITATGQRVTLRCSPRSGDLSVYWYQQSLDQGLQFLIQYYNGEERAKGNILERFSAQQFPDLHSELNLSSLELGDSALYFCASSAGTPLHETQYFGPGTRLLVL.

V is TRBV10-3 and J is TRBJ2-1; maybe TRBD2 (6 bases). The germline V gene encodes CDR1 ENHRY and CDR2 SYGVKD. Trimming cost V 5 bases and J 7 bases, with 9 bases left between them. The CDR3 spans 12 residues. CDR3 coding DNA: TGTGCCATCAGTCTAGCGAAAAATGAGCAGTTCTTC. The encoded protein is CAISLAKNEQFF.